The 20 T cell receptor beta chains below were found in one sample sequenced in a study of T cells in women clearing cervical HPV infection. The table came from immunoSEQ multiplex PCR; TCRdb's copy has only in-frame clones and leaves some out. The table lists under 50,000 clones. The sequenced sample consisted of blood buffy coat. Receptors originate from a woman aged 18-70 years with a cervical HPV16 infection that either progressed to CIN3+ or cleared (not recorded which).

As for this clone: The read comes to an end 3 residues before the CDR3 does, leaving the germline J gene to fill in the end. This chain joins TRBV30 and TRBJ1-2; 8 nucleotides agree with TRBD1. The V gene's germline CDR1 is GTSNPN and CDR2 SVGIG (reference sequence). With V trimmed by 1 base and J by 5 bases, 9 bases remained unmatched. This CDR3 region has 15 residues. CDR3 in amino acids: CAWSANSGGTYGYTF. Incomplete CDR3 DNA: TGTGCCTGGAGTGCGAACTCAGGGGGCACTTATGGC.

Incomplete CDR3 DNA: TGTGCCACCAGTGATTTGACTAGCGGCCTTGGAGATACG. Translated, it gives CATSDLTSGLGDT. The CDR3 in full is CATSDLTSGLGDTQYF. The V call is TRBV24-1, the J call TRBJ2-3; 8 bases align to TRBD2. The CDR3 is cut off 3 residues early in the read; its end comes from the germline J gene. Germline V lookup: CDR1 KGHDR, CDR2 SFDVKD. The CDR3 consists of 16 residues. J lost 5 bases, V lost 0 bases, and 6 bases had no gene match.

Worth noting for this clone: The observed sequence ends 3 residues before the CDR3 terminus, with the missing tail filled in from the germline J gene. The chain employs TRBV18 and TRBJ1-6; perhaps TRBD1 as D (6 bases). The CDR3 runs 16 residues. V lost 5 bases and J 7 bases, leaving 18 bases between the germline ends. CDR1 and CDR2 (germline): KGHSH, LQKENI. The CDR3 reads CASSTQGPQGNSPLHF. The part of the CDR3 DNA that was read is TGTGCCAGCTCAACACAGGGCCCCCAAGGGAATTCACCC.

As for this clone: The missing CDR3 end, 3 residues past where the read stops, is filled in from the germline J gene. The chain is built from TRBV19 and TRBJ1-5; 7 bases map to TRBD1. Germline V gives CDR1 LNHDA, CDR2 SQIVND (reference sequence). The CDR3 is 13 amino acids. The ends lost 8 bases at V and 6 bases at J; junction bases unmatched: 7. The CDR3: CASGRQGSQPQHF. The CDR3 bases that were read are TGTGCCAGTGGCCGACAGGGATCTCAGCCC.

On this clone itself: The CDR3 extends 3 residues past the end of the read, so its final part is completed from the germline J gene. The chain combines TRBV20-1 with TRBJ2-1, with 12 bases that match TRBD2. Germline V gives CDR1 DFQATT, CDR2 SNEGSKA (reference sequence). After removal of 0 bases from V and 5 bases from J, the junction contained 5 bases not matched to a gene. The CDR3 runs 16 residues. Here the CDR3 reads CSARDAGLAGNNEQFF. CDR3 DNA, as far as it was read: TGCAGTGCTAGAGACGCGGGACTAGCGGGCAACAATGAG.

CDR3: CAWLGRGNEQFF. Incomplete CDR3 DNA: TGTGCCTGGTTGGGGCGGGGTAATGAG. V gene TRBV30 combines with J gene TRBJ2-1; D may be TRBD2 (6 bases). The read stops 3 residues short of the end of the CDR3; the missing end is completed from the germline J gene. Trimming took off 5 bases at V and 7 bases at J, with 12 bases between the two ends. The CDR3 length is 12 residues. Germline CDR1 is GTSNPN and CDR2 is SVGIG (reference sequence).

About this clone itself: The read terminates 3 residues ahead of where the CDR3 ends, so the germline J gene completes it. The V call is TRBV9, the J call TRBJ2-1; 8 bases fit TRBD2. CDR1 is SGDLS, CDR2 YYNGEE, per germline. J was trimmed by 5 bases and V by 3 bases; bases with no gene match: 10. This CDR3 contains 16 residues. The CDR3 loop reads CASSAGSGSADNEQFF. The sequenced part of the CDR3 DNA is TGTGCCAGCAGCGCCGGGAGCGGGAGCGCTGACAATGAG. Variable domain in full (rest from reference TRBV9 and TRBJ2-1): DSGVTQTPKHLITATGQRVTLRCSPRSGDLSVYWYQQSLDQGLQFLIQYYNGEERAKGNILERFSAQQFPDLHSELNLSSLELGDSALYFCASSAGSGSADNEQFFGPGTRLTVL.

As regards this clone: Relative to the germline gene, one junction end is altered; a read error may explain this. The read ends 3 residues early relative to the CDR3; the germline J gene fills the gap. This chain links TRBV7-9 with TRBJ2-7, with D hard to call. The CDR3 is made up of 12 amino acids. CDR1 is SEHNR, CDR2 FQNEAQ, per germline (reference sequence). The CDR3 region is CSSSDTAYEQYF. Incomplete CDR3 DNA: TGTTCCAGCAGCGACACAGCATACGAG.

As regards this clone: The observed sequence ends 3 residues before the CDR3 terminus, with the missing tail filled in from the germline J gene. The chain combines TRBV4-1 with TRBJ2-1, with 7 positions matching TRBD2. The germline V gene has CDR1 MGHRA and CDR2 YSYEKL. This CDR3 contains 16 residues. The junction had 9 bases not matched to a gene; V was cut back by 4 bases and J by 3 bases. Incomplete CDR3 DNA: TGCGCCAGCAGCCGAATCCTAGCGGACCTCTACAATGAG. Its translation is CASSRILADLYNE. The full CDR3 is CASSRILADLYNEQFF.

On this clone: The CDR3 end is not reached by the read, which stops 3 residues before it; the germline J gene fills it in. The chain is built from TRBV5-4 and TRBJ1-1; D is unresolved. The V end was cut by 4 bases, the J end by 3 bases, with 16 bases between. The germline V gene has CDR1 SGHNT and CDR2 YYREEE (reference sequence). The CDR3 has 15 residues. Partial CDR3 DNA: TGTGCCAGCAGCACCCGGCTGGGTGCGGACACTGAA. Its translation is CASSTRLGADTE. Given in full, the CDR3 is CASSTRLGADTEAFF.

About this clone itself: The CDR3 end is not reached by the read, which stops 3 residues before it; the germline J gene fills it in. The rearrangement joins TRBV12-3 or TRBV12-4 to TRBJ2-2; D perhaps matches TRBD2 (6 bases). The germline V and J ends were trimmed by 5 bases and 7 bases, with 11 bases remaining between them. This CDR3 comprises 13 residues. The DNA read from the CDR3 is TGTGCCAGCAGTCCCCAGGGAGGCGGGGAG. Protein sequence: CASSPQGGGE. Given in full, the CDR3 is CASSPQGGGELFF.

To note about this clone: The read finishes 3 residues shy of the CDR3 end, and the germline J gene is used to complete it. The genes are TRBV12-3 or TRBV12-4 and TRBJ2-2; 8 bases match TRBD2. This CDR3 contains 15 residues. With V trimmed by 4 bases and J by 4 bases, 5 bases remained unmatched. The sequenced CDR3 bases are TGTGCCAGCAGTTCCCTGAGCGGGAGCACCGGGGAG. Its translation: CASSSLSGSTGE. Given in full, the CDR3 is CASSSLSGSTGELFF.

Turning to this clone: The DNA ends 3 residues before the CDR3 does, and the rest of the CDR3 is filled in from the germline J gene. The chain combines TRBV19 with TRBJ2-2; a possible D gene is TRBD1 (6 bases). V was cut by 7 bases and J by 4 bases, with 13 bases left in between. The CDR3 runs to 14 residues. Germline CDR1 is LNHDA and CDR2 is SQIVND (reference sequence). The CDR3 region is CASTYRVGTGELFF. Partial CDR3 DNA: TGTGCCAGTACCTACAGGGTGGGCACCGGGGAG.

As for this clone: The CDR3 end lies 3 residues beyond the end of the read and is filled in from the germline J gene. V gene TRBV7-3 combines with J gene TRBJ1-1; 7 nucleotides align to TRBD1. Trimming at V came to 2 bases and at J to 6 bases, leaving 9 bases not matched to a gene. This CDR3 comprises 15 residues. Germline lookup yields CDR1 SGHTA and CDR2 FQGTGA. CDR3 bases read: TGTGCCAGCAGCTTAGGGGAGGGGGCAAGGGCTGAA. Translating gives CASSLGEGARAE. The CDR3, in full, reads CASSLGEGARAEAFF.

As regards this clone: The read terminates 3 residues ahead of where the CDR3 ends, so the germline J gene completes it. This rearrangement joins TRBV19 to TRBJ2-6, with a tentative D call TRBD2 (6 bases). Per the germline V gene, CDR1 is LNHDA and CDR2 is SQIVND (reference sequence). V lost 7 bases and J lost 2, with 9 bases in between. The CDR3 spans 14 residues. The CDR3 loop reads CASTPSAGANVLTF. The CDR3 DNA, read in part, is TGTGCCAGTACCCCTAGCGCTGGGGCCAACGTC.

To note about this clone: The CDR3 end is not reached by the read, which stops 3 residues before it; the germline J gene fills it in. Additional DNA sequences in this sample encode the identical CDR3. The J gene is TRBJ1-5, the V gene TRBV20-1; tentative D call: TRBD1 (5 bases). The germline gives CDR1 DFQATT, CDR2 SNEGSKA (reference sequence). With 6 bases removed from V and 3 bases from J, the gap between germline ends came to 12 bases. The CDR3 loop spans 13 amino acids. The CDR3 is CSAAGTDNQPQHF. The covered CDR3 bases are TGCAGTGCGGCGGGGACGGACAATCAGCCC.

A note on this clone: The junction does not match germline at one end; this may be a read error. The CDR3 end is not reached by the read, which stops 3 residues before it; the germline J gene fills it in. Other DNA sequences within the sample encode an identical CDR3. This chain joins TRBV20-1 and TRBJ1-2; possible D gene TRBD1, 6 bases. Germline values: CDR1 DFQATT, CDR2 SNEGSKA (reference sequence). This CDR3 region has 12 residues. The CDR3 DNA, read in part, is TGCAGCGCTAGACGGGGGGCAGATGGC. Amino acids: CSARRGADG. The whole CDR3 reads CSARRGADGYTF.

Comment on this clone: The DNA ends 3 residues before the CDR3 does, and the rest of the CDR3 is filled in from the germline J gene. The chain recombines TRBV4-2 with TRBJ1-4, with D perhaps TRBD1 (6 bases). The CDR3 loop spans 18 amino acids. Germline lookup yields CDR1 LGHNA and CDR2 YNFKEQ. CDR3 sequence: CASSPRGAGTTRNSPLFF. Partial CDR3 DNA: TGTGCCAGCAGCCCTCGGGGGGCCGGGACGACGCGAAATTCACCA.

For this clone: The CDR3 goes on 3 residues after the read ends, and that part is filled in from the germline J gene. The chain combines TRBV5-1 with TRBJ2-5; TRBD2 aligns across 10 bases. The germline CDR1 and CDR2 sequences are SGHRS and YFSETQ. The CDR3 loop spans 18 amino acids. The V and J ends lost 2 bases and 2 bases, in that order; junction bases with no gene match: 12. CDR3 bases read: TGCGCCAGCAGCTTAGACGTTGGGGGACTAGCGAGGCAAGAGACC. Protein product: CASSLDVGGLARQET. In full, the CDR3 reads CASSLDVGGLARQETQYF.

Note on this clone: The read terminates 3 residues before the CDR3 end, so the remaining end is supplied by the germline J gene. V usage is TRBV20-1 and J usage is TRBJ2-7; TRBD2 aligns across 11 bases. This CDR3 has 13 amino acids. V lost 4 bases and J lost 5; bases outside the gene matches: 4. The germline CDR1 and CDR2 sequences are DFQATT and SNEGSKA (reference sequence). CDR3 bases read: TGCAGTGCTACGGGACTAGCGGAGAACGAG. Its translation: CSATGLAENE. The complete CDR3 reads CSATGLAENEQYF.